Listed here are 7 T cell receptor beta chains from one sample, sequenced in a study of tumor-infiltrating lymphocytes in primary liver carcinoma. The researchers obtained blood RNA from unsorted whole blood and also extracted germline DNA. Priming with a constant-region primer yielded TCR beta cDNA from approximately 500 ng total RNA. Modified slightly, ARM-PCR produced TCR beta libraries over three nested multiplex PCR rounds. Use of TRBV1-TRBV30 forward primers with a C-beta reverse primer characterized the first two PCR rounds, which lasted roughly 11 cycles each. TCRdb re-called the multiplex PCR reads through MiXCR, storing one row per CDR3 protein. The table lists hundreds of thousands of distinct CDR3 sequences, roughly 60% of them singletons. The sample taken for sequencing was peripheral blood. The receptors were gathered from a woman in her twenties or thirties with primary liver carcinoma and hepatitis B virus infection.

With regard to this clonotype: At one of its ends the junction is not consistent with the germline gene, which may arise from a read error. V and J are TRBV11-2 and TRBJ2-1, with TRBD2 matching 12 bases. This CDR3 has 17 residues. Germline CDR1 SGHAT, CDR2 FQNNGV. The CDR3 DNA follows: TGCGCCAGCAGCGCCAGACTAGCGGGAGAGCACCACAATGAGCAGTTCTTC. Residues: CASSARLAGEHHNEQFF.

This chain uses TRBV11-2 with TRBJ2-3; TRBD2 agrees at 9 bases. The CDR3 extends over 17 amino acids. The V gene's germline CDR1 is SGHAT and CDR2 FQNNGV. J was trimmed by 6 bases and V by 5 bases; bases with no gene match: 15. CDR3 bases: TGTGCCAGCAGCCGAGGGAGGCTAGCGGGATACACGGATACGCAGTATTTT. Protein: CASSRGRLAGYTDTQYF.

Ten or more counts support this clonotype. V usage is TRBV29-1 and J usage is TRBJ2-6; maybe TRBD1 (5 bases). V lost 6 bases to trimming and J lost 4 bases, with 10 bases between them. The CDR3 contains 13 residues. Germline CDR1 SQVTM, CDR2 ANQGSEA. The CDR3 region is CSVLGAGANVLTF. CDR3 in DNA: TGCAGCGTGCTAGGGGCAGGGGCCAACGTCCTGACTTTC. The full variable domain, its missing parts supplied by reference TRBV29-1 and TRBJ2-6, is SAVISQKPSRDICQRGTSLTIQCQVDSQVTMMFWYRQQPGQSLTLIATANQGSEATYESGFVIDKFPISRPNLTFSTLTVSNMSPEDSSIYLCSVLGAGANVLTFGAGSRLTVL.

With respect to this clonotype: The final CDR3 position lacks the conserved phenylalanine or tryptophan, pointing to a likely read error. The rearrangement links TRBV12-3 or TRBV12-4 to TRBJ1-2; D is perhaps TRBD1 (5 bases). This CDR3 has 13 amino acids. V lost 4 bases and J 8 bases, leaving 14 bases between the germline ends. CDR3: CASSSGLVLGYTY. For the CDR3, the DNA is TGTGCCAGCAGTTCGGGACTTGTTCTAGGCTACACCTAC.

On this clonotype: With a much larger clone just one base away, this may be a read error. The chain links TRBV6-1 to TRBJ2-4; D might be TRBD2 (6 bases). This CDR3 region has 14 residues. The V gene's germline CDR1 is MNHNS and CDR2 SASEGT. The CDR3 sequence: CASGEGGVRNIQYF. The DNA of the CDR3 is TGTGCCAGCGGTGAAGGCGGGGTACGGAACATTCAGTACTTC.

The DNA of the CDR3 is TGCGCCAGCAGCCAAGACCGACTACAGGGGAGACTCCAAGAGACCCAGTACTTC. Its translation is CASSQDRLQGRLQETQYF. The chain has TRBV4-1 and TRBJ2-5; 7 bases are a match to TRBD1. J was trimmed by 1 base and V by 0 bases; bases with no gene match: 11. The CDR3 consists of 18 residues. Per the germline V gene, CDR1 is MGHRA and CDR2 is YSYEKL.

On this clonotype: It may be a read error: a sequence one base away is much more abundant. This chain links TRBV6-1 with TRBJ2-4; D is uncertain. This CDR3 is 14 amino acids long. Germline CDR1 MNHNS, CDR2 SASEGT. CDR3 sequence: CVSRPVGAKNIQYF. CDR3 bases: TGTGTCAGCAGGCCGGTGGGGGCCAAAAACATTCAGTACTTC.